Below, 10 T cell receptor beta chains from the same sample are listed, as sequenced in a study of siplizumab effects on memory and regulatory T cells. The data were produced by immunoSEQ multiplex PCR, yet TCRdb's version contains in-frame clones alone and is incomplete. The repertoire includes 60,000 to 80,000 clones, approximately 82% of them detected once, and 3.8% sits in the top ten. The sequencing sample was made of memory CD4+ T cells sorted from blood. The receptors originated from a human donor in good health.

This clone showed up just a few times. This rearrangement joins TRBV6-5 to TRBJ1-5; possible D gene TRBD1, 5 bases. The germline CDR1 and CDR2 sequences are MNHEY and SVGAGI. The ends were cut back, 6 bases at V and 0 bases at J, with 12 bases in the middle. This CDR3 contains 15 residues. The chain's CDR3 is CASRVREYSNQPQHF. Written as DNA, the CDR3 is TGTGCCAGCAGGGTCAGGGAATATAGCAATCAGCCCCAGCATTTT.

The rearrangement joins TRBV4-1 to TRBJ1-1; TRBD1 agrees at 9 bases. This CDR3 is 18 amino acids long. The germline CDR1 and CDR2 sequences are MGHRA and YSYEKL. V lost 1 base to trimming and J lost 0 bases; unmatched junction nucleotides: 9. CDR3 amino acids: CASSQAPGQGIMNTEAFF. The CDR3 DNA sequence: TGCGCCAGCAGCCAAGCCCCGGGACAGGGTATCATGAACACTGAAGCTTTCTTT.

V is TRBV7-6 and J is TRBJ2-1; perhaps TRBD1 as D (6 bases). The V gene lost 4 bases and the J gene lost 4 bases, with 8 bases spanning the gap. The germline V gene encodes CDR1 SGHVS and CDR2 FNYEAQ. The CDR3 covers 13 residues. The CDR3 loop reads CASSSTGYNEQFF. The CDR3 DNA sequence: TGTGCCAGCAGCTCTACAGGGTACAATGAGCAGTTCTTC.

In DNA, the CDR3 is TGTGCCAGCAGCTTAGGGGCCAACACCGGGGAGCTGTTTTTT. It translates to CASSLGANTGELFF. The gene calls are TRBV11-2 and TRBJ2-2; D call uncertain. This CDR3 is built from 14 residues. Germline V CDR1 and CDR2: SGHAT, FQNNGV. V was pared by 1 base and J by 2 bases, with 5 bases between.

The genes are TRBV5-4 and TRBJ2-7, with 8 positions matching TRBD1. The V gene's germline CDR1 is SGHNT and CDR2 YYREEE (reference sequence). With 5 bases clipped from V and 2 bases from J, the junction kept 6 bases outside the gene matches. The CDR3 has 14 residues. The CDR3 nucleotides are TGTGCCAGCAGGGAAGGGACAGGTCCCTACGAGCAGTACTTC. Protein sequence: CASREGTGPYEQYF. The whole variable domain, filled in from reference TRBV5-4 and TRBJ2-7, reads ETGVTQSPTHLIKTRGQQVTLRCSSQSGHNTVSWYQQALGQGPQFIFQYYREEENGRGNFPPRFSGLQFPNYSSELNVNALELDDSALYLCASREGTGPYEQYFGPGTRLTVT.

The CDR3 coding sequence is TGTGCCAGCAGTTTAGTCCGGACAGGGGGCAACTATGGCTACACCTTC. This gives the protein CASSLVRTGGNYGYTF. This chain links TRBV2 with TRBJ1-2, with TRBD1 matching 11 bases. The CDR3 totals 16 residues. Per the germline V gene, CDR1 is SNHLY and CDR2 is FYNNEI. V dropped 5 bases and J dropped 2; count of bases not matched to a gene: 7.

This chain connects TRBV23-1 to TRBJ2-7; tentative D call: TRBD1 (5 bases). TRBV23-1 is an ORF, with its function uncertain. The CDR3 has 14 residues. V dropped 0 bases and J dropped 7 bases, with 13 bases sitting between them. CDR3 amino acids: CASSQSDMGLEQYF. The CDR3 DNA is TGCGCCAGCAGTCAATCAGACATGGGGCTAGAGCAGTACTTC.

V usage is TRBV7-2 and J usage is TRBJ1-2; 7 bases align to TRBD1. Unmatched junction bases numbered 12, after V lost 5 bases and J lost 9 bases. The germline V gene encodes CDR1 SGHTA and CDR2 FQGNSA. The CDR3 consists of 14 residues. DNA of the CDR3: TGTGCCAGCAGCGTAGAACGGGACAGCCAAAGCTACACCTTC. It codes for CASSVERDSQSYTF.

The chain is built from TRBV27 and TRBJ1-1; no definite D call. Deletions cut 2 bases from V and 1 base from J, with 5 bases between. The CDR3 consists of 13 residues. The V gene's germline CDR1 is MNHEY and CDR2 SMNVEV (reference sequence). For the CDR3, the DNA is TGTGCCAGCAGTTTAAAGGAGAACACTGAAGCTTTCTTT. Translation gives CASSLKENTEAFF.

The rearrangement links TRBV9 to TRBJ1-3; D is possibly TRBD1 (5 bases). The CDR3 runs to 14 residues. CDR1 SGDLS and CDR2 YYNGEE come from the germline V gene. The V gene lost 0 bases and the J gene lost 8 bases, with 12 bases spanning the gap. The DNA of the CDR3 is TGTGCCAGCAGCGTAGCCAGGGACGGAGACACCATATATTTT. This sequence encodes CASSVARDGDTIYF.